This is a list of T cell receptor beta chains from one sample in a study of blood T cells in healthy people across ages. TCRdb analysed the 5' RACE reads with MiXCR anew, one entry per CDR3 protein. The sample holds roughly 930,000 distinct CDR3 sequences, around 46% seen once. Sequencing was performed on blood. These TCRs come from a man aged 25 to 40 in good health. Both conserved end residues are part of each CDR3. The D gene is left open where the match is weak. Clone sizes are given selectively: once, few, many, or a class where the clone is expanded.

clone size,V gene,D gene,J gene,CDR3 protein,CDR3 DNA
-,TRBV20-1,TRBD2,TRBJ2-3,CSADTSGVTDTQYF,TGCAGTGCCGACACTAGCGGGGTCACAGATACGCAGTATTTT
-,TRBV28,-,TRBJ2-2,CASTGTVNTGELFF,TGTGCCAGCACCGGGACGGTGAACACCGGGGAGCTGTTTTTT
-,TRBV20-1,TRBD1,TRBJ1-6,CSVDQGARDSPLHF,TGCAGTGTTGACCAGGGGGCAAGAGATTCACCCCTCCACTTT
-,TRBV20-1,TRBD1,TRBJ1-2,CSASPGTGRYGYTF,TGCAGTGCTTCTCCCGGGACAGGGCGCTATGGCTACACCTTC
few,TRBV5-1,TRBD1,TRBJ1-4,CASSLSPGGTTNEKLFF,TGCGCCAGCAGCTTGAGTCCAGGGGGAACGACTAATGAAAAACTGTTTTTT
few,TRBV4-1,-,TRBJ2-7,CASSQVSTVSYEQYF,TGCGCCAGCAGCCAAGTATCGACAGTTTCCTACGAGCAGTACTTC
-,TRBV29-1,TRBD2,TRBJ2-3,CSVRAGGRTDTRYF,TGCAGCGTTAGAGCGGGGGGGCGGACAGATACGCGGTATTTT
once,TRBV9,-,TRBJ2-3,CASSVDAYADTQYF,TGTGCCAGCAGCGTAGATGCCTACGCAGATACGCAGTATTTT
-,TRBV4-3,-,TRBJ2-7,CASSQDYQSEQYF,TGCGCCAGCAGCCAAGATTACCAGAGCGAGCAGTACTTC
-,TRBV10-3,-,TRBJ1-5,CATSGGTGNQPQHF,TGTGCCACTTCGGGGGGCACAGGCAATCAGCCCCAGCATTTT
few,TRBV2,TRBD1,TRBJ2-3,CASRASTGNADTQYF,TGTGCCAGCAGGGCTTCGACAGGGAACGCAGATACGCAGTATTTT
-,TRBV11-2,-,TRBJ2-7,CASSLDYGDPYEQYF,TGTGCCAGCAGCTTAGATTACGGGGATCCCTACGAGCAGTACTTC
few,TRBV20-1,TRBD2,TRBJ2-7,CSARTAGASEQYF,TGCAGTGCTAGAACAGCGGGGGCTTCCGAGCAGTACTTC
-,TRBV20-1,TRBD2,TRBJ2-7,CSARGSQRGISYEQYF,TGCAGTGCTAGAGGTTCCCAGCGGGGGATCTCCTACGAGCAGTACTTC
few,TRBV6-5,-,TRBJ2-7,CASSFDHRAEQYF,TGTGCCAGCAGTTTTGATCACAGGGCCGAGCAGTACTTC
-,TRBV6-2/TRBV6-3,-,TRBJ2-3,CASSYPGRELTDTQYF,TGTGCCAGCAGTTACCCCGGGCGGGAACTCACAGATACGCAGTATTTT
-,TRBV11-1,TRBD1,TRBJ1-1,CASSLQAGGNTEAFF,TGTGCCAGCAGCTTGCAAGCAGGGGGGAACACTGAAGCTTTCTTT
once,TRBV4-1,TRBD2,TRBJ2-5,CASSQDPASGGPETQYF,TGCGCCAGCAGCCAAGATCCGGCTAGCGGGGGGCCAGAGACCCAGTACTTC
-,TRBV7-2,TRBD2,TRBJ2-1,CASSPGLAGAFF,TGTGCCAGCAGCCCGGGACTAGCGGGGGCCTTCTTC
many,TRBV4-2,TRBD1,TRBJ2-1,CASRGTGVDEQFF,TGTGCCAGCAGAGGCACAGGGGTTGATGAGCAGTTCTTC
-,TRBV4-1,TRBD2,TRBJ2-1,CASSQEARAGRYNEQFF,TGCGCCAGCAGCCAAGAAGCTAGAGCGGGGCGTTACAATGAGCAGTTCTTC
few,TRBV4-3,-,TRBJ2-3,CASSQDSSTDTQYF,TGCGCCAGCAGCCAAGATTCTAGCACAGATACGCAGTATTTT
-,TRBV20-1,-,TRBJ1-2,CSARNGYTF,TGCAGTGCTAGAAATGGCTACACCTTC
-,TRBV7-9,-,TRBJ2-5,CASSPHTQETQYF,TGTGCCAGCAGCCCCCACACACAAGAGACCCAGTACTTC
-,TRBV10-3,-,TRBJ1-2,CAISGLGRAAERSGYTF,TGTGCCATCAGTGGACTTGGCAGAGCCGCCGAGAGAAGTGGCTACACCTTC
-,TRBV5-5,TRBD1,TRBJ2-7,CASIRDSLAYEQYF,TGTGCCAGCATTCGGGACAGCCTCGCCTACGAGCAGTACTTC
-,TRBV12-3/TRBV12-4,TRBD1,TRBJ1-1,CASSYGTGAPEAFF,TGTGCCAGCAGTTATGGGACAGGTGCCCCTGAAGCTTTCTTT
-,TRBV6-5,-,TRBJ2-6,CASTSGASGANVLTF,TGTGCCAGCACGTCGGGGGCCTCTGGGGCCAACGTCCTGACTTTC
-,TRBV7-2,TRBD1,TRBJ1-2,CASSVTMTGEGGYTF,TGTGCCAGCAGCGTAACGATGACAGGGGAAGGTGGCTACACCTTC
-,TRBV13,-,TRBJ2-3,CASSLRDFEDTQYF,TGTGCCAGCAGCTTAAGGGACTTCGAGGATACGCAGTATTTT
-,TRBV30,-,TRBJ1-2,CAWDRGGAKNYGYTF,TGTGCCTGGGACCGGGGGGGGGCCAAGAACTATGGCTACACCTTC
-,TRBV20-1,-,TRBJ1-1,CSAARGYTEAFF,TGCAGTGCCGCCCGGGGGTACACTGAAGCTTTCTTT
-,TRBV20-1,-,TRBJ2-7,CSAREAGASYNEQYF,TGCAGTGCTAGAGAGGCGGGGGCTTCCTACAATGAGCAGTACTTC
-,TRBV4-2,TRBD1,TRBJ1-2,CASSQDPGQGPCGYTF,TGTGCCAGCAGCCAAGATCCGGGACAGGGACCCTGCGGCTACACCTTC
-,TRBV20-1,TRBD2,TRBJ2-1,CSARYSGGINEQFF,TGCAGTGCTAGGTACAGCGGGGGAATCAATGAGCAGTTCTTC
many,TRBV4-1,TRBD1,TRBJ2-5,CASSQTGTVQETQYF,TGCGCCAGCAGCCAAACCGGGACAGTCCAAGAGACCCAGTACTTC
-,TRBV4-2,TRBD2,TRBJ2-7,CASSQDLAADSYEQYF,TGTGCCAGCAGCCAAGATCTAGCGGCGGACTCCTACGAGCAGTACTTC
-,TRBV9,TRBD2,TRBJ2-5,CASSPTGASGKETQYF,TGTGCCAGCAGCCCTACTGGGGCTAGCGGAAAAGAGACCCAGTACTTC
-,TRBV6-5,TRBD1,TRBJ1-6,CASSAGQGRSPLHF,TGTGCCAGCAGTGCGGGACAGGGGCGATCACCCCTCCACTTT
-,TRBV7-2,TRBD1,TRBJ1-6,CASSPHGTGHNSPLHF,TGTGCCAGCAGCCCCCATGGGACAGGCCATAATTCACCCCTCCACTTT
-,TRBV7-2,-,TRBJ1-2,CACSLAGSGGYTF,TGTGCCTGCAGCTTAGCCGGGTCGGGTGGCTACACCTTC
-,TRBV29-1,TRBD1,TRBJ2-3,CSVDRGQADTQYF,TGCAGCGTCGACAGGGGGCAGGCAGATACGCAGTATTTT
-,TRBV5-1,TRBD1,TRBJ1-1,CASSLGGSTGGHTEAFF,TGCGCCAGCAGCTTGGGTGGATCGACAGGGGGGCACACTGAAGCTTTCTTT
-,TRBV11-3,-,TRBJ2-4,CASAGPAKNIQYF,TGTGCCAGTGCGGGACCAGCCAAAAACATTCAGTACTTC
-,TRBV4-1,TRBD2,TRBJ2-5,CASSQDEIAGGFQETQYF,TGCGCCAGCAGCCAAGATGAAATAGCGGGGGGGTTTCAAGAGACCCAGTACTTC
-,TRBV12-3/TRBV12-4,-,TRBJ2-2,CASTQDGWGSTGELFF,TGTGCCAGCACCCAAGATGGGTGGGGAAGCACCGGGGAGCTGTTTTTT
-,TRBV5-1,-,TRBJ2-1,CASSNPAGRYNEQFF,TGCGCCAGCAGCAACCCGGCGGGTCGGTACAATGAGCAGTTCTTC
-,TRBV20-1,-,TRBJ2-4,CSATPPAIAKNIQYF,TGCAGTGCCACACCGCCTGCGATAGCCAAAAACATTCAGTACTTC
once,TRBV6-5,TRBD2,TRBJ2-2,CASSLILAGGTGELFF,TGTGCCAGCAGTCTCATACTAGCGGGGGGCACCGGGGAGCTGTTTTTT
-,TRBV6-5,TRBD1,TRBJ2-7,CASNNRGNEQYF,TGTGCCAGCAATAACAGGGGAAACGAGCAGTACTTC
few,TRBV9,-,TRBJ2-1,CASSVVGTAYNEQFF,TGTGCCAGCAGCGTAGTTGGGACTGCCTACAATGAGCAGTTCTTC
few,TRBV15,-,TRBJ1-4,CATSRRPPRTGIEEKLFF,TGTGCCACCAGCAGACGGCCACCTCGGACGGGTATAGAAGAAAAACTGTTTTTT
-,TRBV27,-,TRBJ1-1,CASSLSKIMITEAFF,TGTGCCAGCAGTTTATCCAAGATCATGATCACTGAAGCTTTCTTT
-,TRBV4-3,TRBD1,TRBJ2-7,CASSQFRTGIYEQYF,TGCGCCAGCAGCCAATTTAGGACAGGGATCTACGAGCAGTACTTC
-,TRBV5-1,-,TRBJ1-6,CASSASVLSNSPLHF,TGCGCCAGCAGCGCCAGCGTGTTGAGTAATTCACCCCTCCACTTT
-,TRBV12-3/TRBV12-4,TRBD2,TRBJ2-4,CASSRSGTLAKNIQYF,TGTGCCAGCAGCAGAAGCGGGACTCTAGCCAAAAACATTCAGTACTTC
-,TRBV7-9,TRBD1,TRBJ2-5,CASSLGDRTMETQYF,TGTGCCAGCAGCCTGGGGGACAGGACGATGGAGACCCAGTACTTC
few,TRBV4-1,-,TRBJ2-1,CASSQEQRTYNEQFF,TGCGCCAGCAGCCAAGAGCAGCGGACTTACAATGAGCAGTTCTTC
few,TRBV20-1,-,TRBJ2-3,CSSGESSLSSTDTQYF,TGCAGTAGCGGCGAGAGTAGCCTTTCTAGCACAGATACGCAGTATTTT